This is a list of T cell receptor beta chains from one sample in a study of sequential checkpoint blockade in melanoma. Clones were read by immunoSEQ multiplex PCR, and TCRdb kept only the in-frame ones, dropping some. The sample carries 10,000 to 15,000 clones, around a fifth recorded once. The sequencing here drew on tumor tissue (inferred from file names), taken from a patient given nivolumab and ipilimumab in sequence. These TCRs come from a human donor with melanoma. The CDR3 runs from the conserved cysteine through the conserved F or W. A D gene is named only where the DNA matches it firmly. A row's size may be missing; if present it is once, few, many or a size class.

V gene	J gene	clone size	D gene	CDR3 protein	CDR3 DNA
TRBV30	TRBJ2-3	NA	NA	CAWSPELTDTQYF	TGTGCCTGGAGTCCCGAGTTAACAGATACGCAGTATTTT
TRBV14	TRBJ2-7	NA	NA	CASSQGAGPRYEQYF	TGTGCCAGCAGCCAAGGGGCAGGTCCCCGCTACGAGCAGTACTTC
TRBV6-8	TRBJ2-2	NA	TRBD2	CASSYRGLAGVLWGNTGELFF	TGTGCCAGCAGTTACCGCGGACTAGCGGGGGTATTATGGGGTAACACCGGGGAGCTGTTTTTT
TRBV30	TRBJ1-2	few	NA	CAWTATSYGYTF	TGTGCCTGGACCGCTACTTCCTATGGCTACACCTTC
TRBV5-1	TRBJ2-6	NA	NA	CASSLIAASGANVLTF	TGCGCCAGCAGCTTGATCGCGGCCTCTGGGGCCAACGTCCTGACTTTC
TRBV11-3	TRBJ2-1	few	TRBD2	CASSLSGGGGNEQFF	TGTGCCAGCAGCCTTAGCGGGGGAGGGGGCAATGAGCAGTTCTTC
TRBV7-7	TRBJ2-7	few	NA	CASSQEQGGLDEQYF	TGTGCCAGCAGCCAAGAACAGGGAGGTCTGGACGAGCAGTACTTC
TRBV9	TRBJ1-3	few	NA	CASSVDNSGNTIYF	TGTGCCAGCAGCGTAGATAACTCTGGAAACACCATATATTTT
TRBV11-3	TRBJ2-5	NA	TRBD2	CASSGWTSGIETQYF	TGTGCCAGCAGCGGGTGGACTAGCGGGATCGAGACCCAGTACTTC
TRBV11-3	TRBJ2-5	few	NA	CASSLSGGVGAQYF	TGTGCCAGCAGCTTATCAGGCGGAGTAGGGGCCCAGTACTTC
TRBV6-8	TRBJ1-2	few	NA	CASSRDASNYGYTF	TGTGCCAGCAGCCGGGACGCTTCTAACTATGGCTACACCTTC
TRBV9	TRBJ2-5	medium-sized	TRBD1	CASSVAGTGQETQYF	TGTGCCAGCAGCGTGGCCGGGACAGGGCAAGAGACCCAGTACTTC
TRBV14	TRBJ2-1	NA	NA	CASSPGTPYNEQFF	TGTGCCAGCAGCCCAGGGACACCTTACAATGAGCAGTTCTTC
TRBV11-3	TRBJ1-2	NA	NA	CASSLVRGGRGYTF	TGTGCCAGCAGCTTAGTGAGGGGTGGACGTGGCTACACCTTC
TRBV6-8	TRBJ2-7	NA	TRBD2	CASSYSVAGVLYEQYF	TGTGCCAGCAGTTACTCGGTAGCGGGAGTGTTGTACGAGCAGTACTTC
TRBV12-2	TRBJ1-1	many	NA	CAFGTGGSLNTEAFF	TGTGCCTTTGGGACAGGGGGCTCTTTGAACACTGAAGCTTTCTTT
TRBV11-3	TRBJ2-5	many	NA	CASSFGSGPETQYF	TGTGCCAGCAGCTTTGGGTCAGGGCCAGAGACCCAGTACTTC
TRBV6-8	TRBJ1-5	few	NA	CASSLTGLSNQPQHF	TGTGCCAGCAGTTTAACAGGGTTGAGCAATCAGCCCCAGCATTTT
TRBV9	TRBJ1-1	NA	NA	CASSGPSPEAFF	TGTGCCAGCAGCGGGCCCAGCCCTGAAGCTTTCTTT
TRBV28	TRBJ1-6	few	NA	CASSFEGLGNSPLHF	TGTGCCAGCAGTTTTGAAGGTCTGGGTAATTCACCCCTCCACTTT
TRBV5-1	TRBJ2-7	few	NA	CASTLDGSSYEQYF	TGCGCCAGCACCCTGGACGGGAGTTCCTACGAGCAGTACTTC
TRBV11-3	TRBJ1-4	NA	TRBD1	CASSSTRDRGEKLFF	TGTGCCAGCAGCTCCACCCGGGACAGGGGTGAAAAACTGTTTTTT
TRBV1	TRBJ1-6	NA	NA	CASSQDDRSSYNSPLHF	TGCGCCAGCAGCCAAGATGACAGGAGCTCCTATAATTCACCCCTCCACTTT
TRBV28	TRBJ2-1	few	TRBD2	CASSQSGSSYNEQFF	TGTGCCAGCAGTCAGAGCGGGAGCTCCTACAATGAGCAGTTCTTC
TRBV6-8	TRBJ2-3	NA	TRBD2	CASSYFLAGLDTQYF	TGTGCCAGCAGTTACTTTCTAGCGGGGTTGGATACGCAGTATTTT
TRBV6-8	TRBJ2-7	few	NA	CASSPDPRLLASYYEQYF	TGTGCCAGCAGTCCCGACCCCCGCCTTCTAGCGTCTTACTACGAGCAGTACTTC
TRBV9	TRBJ1-5	few	TRBD1	CASSLGQGGQPQHF	TGTGCCAGCAGCCTTGGACAGGGTGGTCAGCCCCAGCATTTT
TRBV9	TRBJ2-5	few	NA	CASSSRLEETQYF	TGTGCCAGCAGCTCCCGACTAGAGGAGACCCAGTACTTC
TRBV7-2	TRBJ2-1	few	NA	CASSKWAYNEQFF	TGTGCCAGCAGCAAATGGGCCTACAATGAGCAGTTCTTC
TRBV6-8	TRBJ2-3	few	NA	CASSYSGTDTQYF	TGTGCCAGCAGTTACTCCGGCACAGATACGCAGTATTTT
TRBV28	TRBJ2-1	NA	TRBD2	CASSLWAGWEGNEQFF	TGTGCCAGCAGTTTATGGGCTGGTTGGGAGGGCAATGAGCAGTTCTTC
TRBV19	TRBJ2-3	NA	TRBD1	CASSRGGQVGGTDTQYF	TGTGCCAGTAGTCGGGGCGGACAGGTGGGGGGCACAGATACGCAGTATTTT
TRBV25-1	TRBJ1-5	once	NA	CASSPAGSQWQPQHF	TGTGCCAGCAGTCCCGCCGGGAGTCAGTGGCAGCCCCAGCATTTT
TRBV28	TRBJ2-1	NA	NA	CASSSHGGAQFF	TGTGCCAGCAGTTCACACGGGGGTGCGCAGTTCTTC
TRBV28	TRBJ2-2	NA	NA	CASSPGWTGELFF	TGTGCCAGCAGCCCCGGTTGGACCGGGGAGCTGTTTTTT
TRBV5-1	TRBJ1-2	NA	TRBD1	CASSPWGQGASNYGYTF	TGCGCCAGCAGCCCGTGGGGACAGGGGGCGTCTAACTATGGCTACACCTTC
TRBV6-8	TRBJ2-5	many	NA	CASSYSIGVSETQYF	TGTGCCAGCAGTTACTCGATAGGGGTTTCGGAGACCCAGTACTTC
TRBV9	TRBJ2-2	few	TRBD2	CASSVALAGITGELFF	TGTGCCAGCAGCGTAGCCCTAGCGGGAATTACCGGGGAGCTGTTTTTT
TRBV6-8	TRBJ2-5	few	NA	CASSYGGRRETQYF	TGTGCCAGCAGTTACGGGGGGCGGCGGGAGACCCAGTACTTC
TRBV5-1	TRBJ1-1	NA	NA	CASSPGGGGGTEAFF	TGCGCCAGCAGCCCCGGGGGAGGCGGGGGCACTGAAGCTTTCTTT
TRBV30	TRBJ2-2	once	NA	CAWTVFSRGYTGELFF	TGTGCCTGGACCGTATTTTCCAGGGGCTACACCGGGGAGCTGTTTTTT
TRBV9	TRBJ2-3	few	TRBD1	CASSGTGAGSTDTQYF	TGTGCCAGCAGCGGGACAGGGGCAGGGAGCACAGATACGCAGTATTTT
TRBV18	TRBJ2-1	NA	NA	CASSPNRLNGNEQFF	TGTGCCAGCTCACCAAACAGACTAAATGGTAATGAGCAGTTCTTC
TRBV7-6	TRBJ1-2	many	TRBD1	CASSSSRDRVPRTSYTF	TGTGCCAGCAGCTCCTCCCGGGACAGGGTACCCAGAACATCCTACACCTTC
TRBV19	TRBJ2-3	NA	NA	CASSIGGYRSTDTQYF	TGTGCCAGTAGTATTGGTGGATATAGAAGCACAGATACGCAGTATTTT
TRBV11-1	TRBJ2-1	NA	TRBD1	CASSLATGMNEQFF	TGTGCCAGCAGCTTAGCGACAGGGATGAATGAGCAGTTCTTC
TRBV19	TRBJ1-1	NA	TRBD1	CASSKTGSTEAFF	TGTGCCAGTAGTAAGACAGGGTCCACTGAAGCTTTCTTT
TRBV6-8	TRBJ2-7	NA	NA	CASSYGGNYEQYF	TGTGCCAGCAGTTACGGGGGGAACTACGAGCAGTACTTC
TRBV23-1	TRBJ2-7	few	TRBD2	CASSLPGRDEQYF	TGCGCCAGCAGCTTACCAGGGAGGGACGAGCAGTACTTC